The 10 T cell receptor beta chains reported below all come from one sample, sequenced in a study of tumor-infiltrating lymphocytes in primary liver carcinoma. The template, 500 ng total RNA, yielded TCR beta cDNA made with a constant-region primer. Investigators got TCR beta libraries out of three nested multiplex PCR rounds, done with slightly modified ARM-PCR. The two initial PCR rounds, approximately 10 cycles each, used TRBV1-TRBV30 forward and C-beta reverse primers. Via MiXCR, TCRdb re-called the multiplex PCR reads, giving one row per CDR3 protein. The top ten hold 27% of the sample, which has 85,000 to 100,000 distinct CDR3 sequences, about 73% seen once. Co-extracting RNA and DNA was done with 20-30 mg of unsorted bulk tissue as input. Source material: tumor-adjacent normal liver tissue. These receptors were obtained from a man aged 40-50 years with primary liver carcinoma and hepatitis B virus infection.

As concerns this clonotype: This sequence may be a read error, since a much larger clone differs from it by one base. This CDR3 fails to terminate in the conserved phenylalanine or tryptophan, so it likely reflects a read error. The chain combines TRBV12-5 with TRBJ2-3; perhaps TRBD2 as D (5 bases). CDR1 is LGHNT, CDR2 FRNRAP, per germline. Trimming stripped 7 bases from V and 3 bases from J, with 14 bases between. This CDR3 has 14 amino acids. In DNA, the CDR3 is TGTGCTAGTGCTGATGGGAGCCTTACAGATACGCAGTATTCT. Amino acids: CASADGSLTDTQYS.

The V call is TRBV27, the J call TRBJ1-3; D gene ambiguous. This CDR3 is built from 12 residues. CDR1 MNHEY and CDR2 SMNVEV come from the germline V gene (reference sequence). V shed 6 bases and J shed 4 bases, with 7 bases lying between them. The CDR3 region is CASRGSGNTIYF. CDR3 DNA: TGTGCCAGCAGAGGGTCAGGAAACACCATATATTTT.

The chain couples TRBV11-2 to TRBJ2-3; possible D gene TRBD2, 5 bases. The CDR3 covers 15 residues. The germline V gene has CDR1 SGHAT and CDR2 FQNNGV. V gave up 9 bases and J gave up 2 bases, with 18 bases separating them. Written as DNA, the CDR3 is TGTGCCAGGAGGCTGCTCAGCGGAGCCACAGATACGCAGTATTTT. Translation gives CARRLLSGATDTQYF.

This clonotype was found once. The V and J genes are TRBV4-2 and TRBJ2-7; a possible D gene is TRBD1 (6 bases). Between the trimmed V and J ends, which lost 3 bases and 2 bases, there was a span of 14 bases. The CDR3 has 15 residues. CDR1 and CDR2 from the germline V gene are LGHNA and YNFKEQ. This CDR3 reads CASSQGQGVTYEQYF. The CDR3 nucleotides read TGTGCCAGCAGCCAGGGACAAGGGGTAACCTACGAGCAGTACTTC.

The chain joins TRBV9 to TRBJ2-1; no clear D gene. This CDR3 has 13 amino acids. V was clipped by 4 bases and J by 4 bases, with 9 bases between them. Germline lookup yields CDR1 SGDLS and CDR2 YYNGEE. CDR3 DNA sequence: TGTGCCAGCAGCATAGGTGGTTACAATGAGCAGTTCTTC. Translation: CASSIGGYNEQFF.

On this clonotype itself: A junction end diverges from the germline sequence, so it may reflect a read error. This chain joins TRBV11-3 and TRBJ2-2, with D possibly TRBD2 on 6 matching bases. The V gene's germline CDR1 is SGHNT and CDR2 YENEEA. The CDR3 is 12 residues long. The chain's CDR3 is CTSSPYGGELSF. The CDR3 DNA follows: TGTACCAGCAGCCCTTACGGCGGGGAGCTGTCTTTT.

The chain is built from TRBV28 and TRBJ2-1; 9 nucleotides align to TRBD1. Germline CDR1 MDHEN, CDR2 SYDVKM. Trimming took 4 bases from V and 10 from J; bases not matched to a gene: 14. The CDR3 covers 16 residues. The CDR3 region has the DNA TGTGCCAGCAGTTCGCTGGGAACGGGACAGGGAAAAGAGCAGTTCTTC. This translates into CASSSLGTGQGKEQFF.

In this sample, this clonotype turned up a few times. This may be a read error: a much more frequent sequence differs by one nucleotide. The CDR3: CASSSRRDRDTGELFF. In DNA form, the CDR3 reads TGTGCCAGCAGTTCGCGCAGGGACAGGGACACCGGGGAGCTGTTTTTT. The chain joins TRBV12-3 or TRBV12-4 to TRBJ2-2, with 9 bases identical to TRBD1. V lost 4 bases and J lost 3; bases outside the gene matches: 6. The CDR3 sequence is 16 residues long.

This clonotype was observed a few times. This rearrangement joins TRBV11-2 to TRBJ1-1; D possibly corresponds to TRBD1 (6 bases). CDR1 SGHAT and CDR2 FQNNGV come from the germline V gene. This CDR3 comprises 17 residues. V was clipped by 2 bases and J by 7 bases, with 23 bases between them. The CDR3 DNA follows: TGTGCCAGCAGCTTAATGGGTACAGGGAAGTTAGTCCGTGAAGCTTTCTTT. This codes for CASSLMGTGKLVREAFF. Looking up the rest from reference TRBV11-2 and TRBJ1-1 gives the full variable domain: EAGVAQSPRYKIIEKRQSVAFWCNPISGHATLYWYQQILGQGPKLLIQFQNNGVVDDSQLPKDRFSAERLKGVDSTLKIQPAKLEDSAVYLCASSLMGTGKLVREAFFGQGTRLTVV.

Turning to this clonotype: The junction departs from the called germline gene at one end, perhaps through a read error. The V gene is TRBV11-2, the J gene TRBJ2-2; the D gene is possibly TRBD1 (5 bases). Germline values: CDR1 SGHAT, CDR2 FQNNGV. The CDR3 consists of 16 residues. CDR3 sequence: CVSIFTQGPYGGELFF. The CDR3 DNA follows: TGTGTCAGCATCTTTACTCAGGGCCCCTACGGCGGGGAGCTGTTTTTT.